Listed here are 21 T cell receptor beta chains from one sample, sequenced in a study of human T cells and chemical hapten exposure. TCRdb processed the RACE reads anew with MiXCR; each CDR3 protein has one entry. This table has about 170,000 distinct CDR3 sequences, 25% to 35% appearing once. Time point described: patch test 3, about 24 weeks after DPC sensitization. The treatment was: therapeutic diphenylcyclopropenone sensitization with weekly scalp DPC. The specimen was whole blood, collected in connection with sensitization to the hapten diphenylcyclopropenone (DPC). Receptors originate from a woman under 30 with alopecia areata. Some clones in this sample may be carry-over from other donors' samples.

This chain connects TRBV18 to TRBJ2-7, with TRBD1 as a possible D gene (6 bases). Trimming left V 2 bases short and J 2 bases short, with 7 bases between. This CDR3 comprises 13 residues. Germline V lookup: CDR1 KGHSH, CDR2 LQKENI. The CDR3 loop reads CASSPGTPYEQYF. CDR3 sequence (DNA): TGTGCCAGCTCACCAGGGACACCCTACGAGCAGTACTTC.

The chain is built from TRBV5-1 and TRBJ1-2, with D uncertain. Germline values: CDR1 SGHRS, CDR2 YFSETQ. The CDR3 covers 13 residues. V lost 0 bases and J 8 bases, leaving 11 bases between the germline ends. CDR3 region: CASSLAEVGGYTF. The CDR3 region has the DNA TGCGCCAGCAGCTTGGCCGAGGTTGGCGGCTACACCTTC.

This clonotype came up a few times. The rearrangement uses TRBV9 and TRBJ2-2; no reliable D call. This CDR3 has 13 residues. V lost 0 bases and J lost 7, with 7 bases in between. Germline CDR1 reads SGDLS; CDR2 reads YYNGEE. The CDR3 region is CASSVVTGGELFF. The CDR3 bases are TGTGCCAGCAGCGTAGTTACTGGCGGGGAGCTGTTTTTT.

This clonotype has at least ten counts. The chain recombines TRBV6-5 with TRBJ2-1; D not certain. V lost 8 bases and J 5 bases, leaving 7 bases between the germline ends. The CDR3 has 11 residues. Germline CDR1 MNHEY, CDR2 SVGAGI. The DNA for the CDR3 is TGTGCCAGCGAGAGGAACAATGAGCAGTTCTTC. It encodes CASERNNEQFF.

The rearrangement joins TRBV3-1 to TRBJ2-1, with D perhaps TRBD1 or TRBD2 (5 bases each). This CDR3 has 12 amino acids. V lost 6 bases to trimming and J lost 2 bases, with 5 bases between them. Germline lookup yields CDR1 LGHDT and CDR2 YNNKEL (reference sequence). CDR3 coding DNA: TGTGCCAGCAGGGGACCCTACAATGAGCAGTTCTTC. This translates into CASRGPYNEQFF.

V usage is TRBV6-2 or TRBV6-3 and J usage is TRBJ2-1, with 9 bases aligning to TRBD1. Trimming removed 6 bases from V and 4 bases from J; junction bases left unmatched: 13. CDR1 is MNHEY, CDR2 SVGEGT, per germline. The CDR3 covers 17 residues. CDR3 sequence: CASSSWAPGQGYNEQFF. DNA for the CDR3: TGTGCCAGCAGCTCATGGGCACCGGGACAGGGTTACAATGAGCAGTTCTTC.

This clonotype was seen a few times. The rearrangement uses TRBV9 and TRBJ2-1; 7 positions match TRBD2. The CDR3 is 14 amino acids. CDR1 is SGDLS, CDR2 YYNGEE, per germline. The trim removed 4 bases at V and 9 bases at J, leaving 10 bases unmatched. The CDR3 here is CASSPRTSSSEQFF. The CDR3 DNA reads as TGTGCCAGCAGCCCCCGGACTAGTTCGAGTGAGCAGTTCTTC. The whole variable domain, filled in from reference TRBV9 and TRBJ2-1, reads DSGVTQTPKHLITATGQRVTLRCSPRSGDLSVYWYQQSLDQGLQFLIQYYNGEERAKGNILERFSAQQFPDLHSELNLSSLELGDSALYFCASSPRTSSSEQFFGPGTRLTVL.

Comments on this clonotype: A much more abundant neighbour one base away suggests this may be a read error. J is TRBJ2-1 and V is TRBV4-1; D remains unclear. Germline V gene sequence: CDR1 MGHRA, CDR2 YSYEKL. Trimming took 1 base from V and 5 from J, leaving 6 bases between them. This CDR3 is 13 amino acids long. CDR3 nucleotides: TGCGCCAGCAGCCAAGGACCAAACAATGAGCAGTTCTTC. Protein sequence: CASSQGPNNEQFF.

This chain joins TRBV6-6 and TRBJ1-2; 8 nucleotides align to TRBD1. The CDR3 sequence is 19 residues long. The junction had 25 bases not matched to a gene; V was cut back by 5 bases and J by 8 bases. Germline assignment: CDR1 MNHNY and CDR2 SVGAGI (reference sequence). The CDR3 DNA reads TGTGCCAGCAGTCCTCTGGGTCCCTTGACAGGGGTCGGGCTAGGGGGCTACACCTTC. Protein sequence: CASSPLGPLTGVGLGGYTF.

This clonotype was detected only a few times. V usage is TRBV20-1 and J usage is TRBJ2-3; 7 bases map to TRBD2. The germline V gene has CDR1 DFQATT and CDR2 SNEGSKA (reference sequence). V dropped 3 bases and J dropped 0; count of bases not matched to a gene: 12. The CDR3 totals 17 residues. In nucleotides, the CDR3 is TGCAGTGCTAGCGTGGGGAGCGGGGCACCTAGCACAGATACGCAGTATTTT. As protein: CSASVGSGAPSTDTQYF.

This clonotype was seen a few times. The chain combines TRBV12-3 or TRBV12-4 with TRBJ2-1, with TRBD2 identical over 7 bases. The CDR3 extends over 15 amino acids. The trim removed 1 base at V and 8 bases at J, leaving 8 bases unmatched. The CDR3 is CASSLERTSRDEQFF. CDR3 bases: TGTGCCAGCAGTTTAGAGCGGACTAGTAGGGATGAGCAGTTCTTC.

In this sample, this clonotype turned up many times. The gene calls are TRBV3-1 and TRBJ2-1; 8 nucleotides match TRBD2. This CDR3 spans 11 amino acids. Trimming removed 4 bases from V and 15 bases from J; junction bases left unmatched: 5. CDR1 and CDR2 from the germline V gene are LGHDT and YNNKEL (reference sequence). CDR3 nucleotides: TGTGCCAGCAGCCTAACCGGGACTAGGTTCTTC. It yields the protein CASSLTGTRFF.

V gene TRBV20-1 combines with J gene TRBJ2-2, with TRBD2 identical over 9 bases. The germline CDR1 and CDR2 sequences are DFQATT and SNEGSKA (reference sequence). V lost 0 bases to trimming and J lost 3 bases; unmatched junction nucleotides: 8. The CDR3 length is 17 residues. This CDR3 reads CSARDPSGGIHTGELFF. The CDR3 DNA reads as TGCAGTGCTAGAGATCCCAGCGGGGGGATTCACACCGGGGAGCTGTTTTTT.

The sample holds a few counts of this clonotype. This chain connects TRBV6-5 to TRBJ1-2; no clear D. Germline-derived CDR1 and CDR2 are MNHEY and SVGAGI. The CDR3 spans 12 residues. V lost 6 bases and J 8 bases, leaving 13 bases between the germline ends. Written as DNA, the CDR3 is TGTGCCAGCAGGAGGGCGTCTCGGGGCTACACCTTC. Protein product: CASRRASRGYTF.

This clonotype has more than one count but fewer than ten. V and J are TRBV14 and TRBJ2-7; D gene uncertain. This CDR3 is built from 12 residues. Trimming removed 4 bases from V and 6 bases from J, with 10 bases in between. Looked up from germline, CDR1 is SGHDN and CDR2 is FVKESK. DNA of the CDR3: TGTGCCAGCAGCCCCGGACCCGGCGAGCAGTACTTC. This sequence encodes CASSPGPGEQYF.

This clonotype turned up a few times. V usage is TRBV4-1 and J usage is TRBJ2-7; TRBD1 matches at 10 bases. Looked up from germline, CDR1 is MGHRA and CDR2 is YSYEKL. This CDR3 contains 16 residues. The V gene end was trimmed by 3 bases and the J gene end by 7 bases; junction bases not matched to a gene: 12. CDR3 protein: CASSHPAADRGKEQYF. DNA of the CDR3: TGCGCCAGCAGCCACCCGGCGGCGGACAGGGGGAAAGAGCAGTACTTC.

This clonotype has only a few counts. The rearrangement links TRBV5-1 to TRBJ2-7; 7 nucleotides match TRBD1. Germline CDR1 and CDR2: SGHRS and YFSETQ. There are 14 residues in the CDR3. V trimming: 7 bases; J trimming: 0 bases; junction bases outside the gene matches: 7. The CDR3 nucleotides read TGCGCCAGCTCGGGACAGACCCACTCCTACGAGCAGTACTTC. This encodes CASSGQTHSYEQYF. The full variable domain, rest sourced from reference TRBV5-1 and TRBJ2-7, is KAGVTQTPRYLIKTRGQQVTLSCSPISGHRSVSWYQQTPGQGLQFLFEYFSETQRNKGNFPGRFSGRQFSNSRSEMNVSTLELGDSALYLCASSGQTHSYEQYFGPGTRLTVT.

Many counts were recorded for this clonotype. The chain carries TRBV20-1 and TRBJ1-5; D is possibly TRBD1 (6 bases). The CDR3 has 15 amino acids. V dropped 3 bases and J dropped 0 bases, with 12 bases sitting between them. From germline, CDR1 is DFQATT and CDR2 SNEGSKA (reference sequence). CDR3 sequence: CSASPGEVSNQPQHF. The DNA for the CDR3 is TGCAGTGCTAGCCCAGGGGAGGTTAGCAATCAGCCCCAGCATTTT.

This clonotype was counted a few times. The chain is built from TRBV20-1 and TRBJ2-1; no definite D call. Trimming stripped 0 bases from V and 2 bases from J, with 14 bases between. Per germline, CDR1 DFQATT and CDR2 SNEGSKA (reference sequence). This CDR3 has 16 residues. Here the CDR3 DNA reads TGCAGTGCTAGAGATTCCAGGCGTTCCCCCTACAATGAGCAGTTCTTC. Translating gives CSARDSRRSPYNEQFF.

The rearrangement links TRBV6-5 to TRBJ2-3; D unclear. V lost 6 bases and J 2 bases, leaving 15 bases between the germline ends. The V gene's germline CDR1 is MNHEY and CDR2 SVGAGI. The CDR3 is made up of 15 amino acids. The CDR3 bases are TGTGCCAGCAGAAATCAGGTCTTACCCACAGATACGCAGTATTTT. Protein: CASRNQVLPTDTQYF.

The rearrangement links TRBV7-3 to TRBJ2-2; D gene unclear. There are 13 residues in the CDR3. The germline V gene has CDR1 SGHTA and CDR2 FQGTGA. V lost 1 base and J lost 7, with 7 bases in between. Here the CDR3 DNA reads TGTGCCAGCAGCTTAATACCCGACGGGGAGCTGTTTTTT. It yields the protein CASSLIPDGELFF.